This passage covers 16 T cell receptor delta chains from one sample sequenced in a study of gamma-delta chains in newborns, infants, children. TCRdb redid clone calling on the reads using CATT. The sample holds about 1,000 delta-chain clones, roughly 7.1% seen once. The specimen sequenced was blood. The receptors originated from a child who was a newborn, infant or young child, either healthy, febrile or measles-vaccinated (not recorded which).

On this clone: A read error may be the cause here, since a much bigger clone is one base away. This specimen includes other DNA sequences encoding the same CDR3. The CDR3 region has the DNA TGTGCCTGTGACGTACTGGGGGATACATACACCGATAAACTCATCTTC. Protein: CACDVLGDTYTDKLIF. V is TRDV2 and J is TRDJ1; TRDD3 agrees at 12 bases. This CDR3 is 16 amino acids long. Germline lookup yields CDR1 GEAIGNYY and CDR2 EKD.

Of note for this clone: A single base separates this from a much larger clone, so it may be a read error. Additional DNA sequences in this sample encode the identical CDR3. Here the CDR3 reads CACDKVLGDTSSWDTRQMFF. CDR3 DNA sequence: TGTGCCTGTGACAAGGTACTGGGGGATACAAGCTCCTGGGACACCCGACAGATGTTTTTC. V gene TRDV2 combines with J gene TRDJ3; 12 bases agree with TRDD3. The trim removed 2 bases at V and 0 bases at J, leaving 7 bases unmatched. Germline CDR1 is GEAIGNYY and CDR2 is EKD. This CDR3 is 20 amino acids long.

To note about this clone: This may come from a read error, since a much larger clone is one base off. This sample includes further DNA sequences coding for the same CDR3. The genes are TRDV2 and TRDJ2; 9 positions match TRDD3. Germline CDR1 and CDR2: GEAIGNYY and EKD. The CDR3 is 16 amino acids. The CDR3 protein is CACDVLGEALTAQLFF. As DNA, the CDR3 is TGTGCCTGTGACGTACTGGGGGAAGCTTTGACGGCACAACTCTTCTTT.

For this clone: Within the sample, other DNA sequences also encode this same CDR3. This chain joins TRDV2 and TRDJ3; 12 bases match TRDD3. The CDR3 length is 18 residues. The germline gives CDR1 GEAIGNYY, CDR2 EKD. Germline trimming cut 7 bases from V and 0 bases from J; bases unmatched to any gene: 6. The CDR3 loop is CACDVLGDTSWDTRQMFF. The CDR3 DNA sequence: TGTGCCTGCGACGTACTGGGGGATACCTCCTGGGACACCCGACAGATGTTTTTC.

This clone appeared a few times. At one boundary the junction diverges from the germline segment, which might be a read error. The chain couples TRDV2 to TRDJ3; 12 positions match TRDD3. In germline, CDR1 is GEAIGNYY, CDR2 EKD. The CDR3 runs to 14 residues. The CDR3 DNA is TGTGCCTGTGACATACTGGGGGATACCCAACAGATGTTTTTC. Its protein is CACDILGDTQQMFF.

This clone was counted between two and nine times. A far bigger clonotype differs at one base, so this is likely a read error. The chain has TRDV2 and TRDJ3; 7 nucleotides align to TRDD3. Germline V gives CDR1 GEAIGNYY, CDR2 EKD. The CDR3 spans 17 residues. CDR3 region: CACDTWGSSWDTRQVFF. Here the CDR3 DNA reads TGTGCCTGTGACACCTGGGGGAGCTCCTGGGACACCCGACAGGTGTTTTTC.

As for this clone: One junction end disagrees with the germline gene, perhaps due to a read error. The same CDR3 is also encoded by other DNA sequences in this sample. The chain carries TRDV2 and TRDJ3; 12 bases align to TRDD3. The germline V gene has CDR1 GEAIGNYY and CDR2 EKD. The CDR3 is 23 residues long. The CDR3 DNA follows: TGCGCCTGTGACCCCGCGACTGGGGGATACCCGAAAAAAGGAACCTGGGACACCCGACAGATGTTTTTC. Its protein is CACDPATGGYPKKGTWDTRQMFF.

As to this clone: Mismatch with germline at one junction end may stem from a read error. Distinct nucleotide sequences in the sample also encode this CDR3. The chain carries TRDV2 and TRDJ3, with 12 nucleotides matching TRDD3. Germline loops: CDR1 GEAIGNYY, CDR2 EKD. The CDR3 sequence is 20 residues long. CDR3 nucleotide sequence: TGTGCCTGTGACAAAGTACTGGGGGATACCAGCTCCTGGGACACCCGACAGATGTTCTTC. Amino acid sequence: CACDKVLGDTSSWDTRQMFF.

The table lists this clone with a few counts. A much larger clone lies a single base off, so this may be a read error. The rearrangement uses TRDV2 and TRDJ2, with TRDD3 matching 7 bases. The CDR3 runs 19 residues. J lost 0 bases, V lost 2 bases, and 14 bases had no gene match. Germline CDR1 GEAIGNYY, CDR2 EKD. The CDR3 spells CACDKVLGNTTALTAQLFF. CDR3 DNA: TGTGCCTGTGACAAAGTACTGGGGAATACCACCGCTTTGACAGCACAACTCTTCTTT.

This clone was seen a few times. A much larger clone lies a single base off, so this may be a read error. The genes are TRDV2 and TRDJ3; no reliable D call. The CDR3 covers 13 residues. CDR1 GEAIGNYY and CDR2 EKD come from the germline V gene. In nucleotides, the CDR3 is TGTGCCTATGACACCTGGGACACCCGACAGATGTTTTTC. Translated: CAYDTWDTRQMFF.

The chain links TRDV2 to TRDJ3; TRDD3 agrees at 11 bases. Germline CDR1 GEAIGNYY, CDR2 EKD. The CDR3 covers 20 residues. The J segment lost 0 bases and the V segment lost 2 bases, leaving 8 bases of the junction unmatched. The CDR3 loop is CACDSTGGYLSSWDTRQMFF. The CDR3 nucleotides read TGTGCCTGTGACAGTACTGGGGGATATCTGAGCTCCTGGGACACCCGACAGATGTTTTTC.

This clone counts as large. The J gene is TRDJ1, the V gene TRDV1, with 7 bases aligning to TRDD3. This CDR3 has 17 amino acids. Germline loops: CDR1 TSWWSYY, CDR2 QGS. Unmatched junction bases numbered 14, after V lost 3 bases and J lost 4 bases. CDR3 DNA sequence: TGTGCTCTTGGGGACCCCCCAGGGCTCTGGGGGTTCGATAAACTCATCTTT. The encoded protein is CALGDPPGLWGFDKLIF.

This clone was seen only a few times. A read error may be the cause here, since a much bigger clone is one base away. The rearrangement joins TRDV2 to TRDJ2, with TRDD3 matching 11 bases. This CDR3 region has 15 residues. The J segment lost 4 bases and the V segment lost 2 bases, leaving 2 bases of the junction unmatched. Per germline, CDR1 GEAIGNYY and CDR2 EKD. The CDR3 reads CACDMLGDTTAQLFF. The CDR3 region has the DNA TGTGCCTGTGACATGCTGGGGGATACGACAGCACAACTCTTCTTT.

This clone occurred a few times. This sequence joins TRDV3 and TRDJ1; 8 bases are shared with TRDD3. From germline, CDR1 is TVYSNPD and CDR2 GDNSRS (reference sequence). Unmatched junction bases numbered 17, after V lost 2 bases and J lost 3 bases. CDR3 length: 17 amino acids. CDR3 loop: CAFAGGYPPPRADKLIF. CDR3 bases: TGTGCCTTTGCCGGGGGATATCCACCCCCTAGGGCCGATAAACTCATCTTT. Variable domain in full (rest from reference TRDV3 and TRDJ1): CDKVTQSSPDQTVASGSEVVLLCTYDTVYSNPDLFWYRIRPDYSFQFVFYGDNSRSEGADFTQGRFSVKHILTQKAFHLVISPVRTEDSATYYCAFAGGYPPPRADKLIFGKGTRVTVEP.

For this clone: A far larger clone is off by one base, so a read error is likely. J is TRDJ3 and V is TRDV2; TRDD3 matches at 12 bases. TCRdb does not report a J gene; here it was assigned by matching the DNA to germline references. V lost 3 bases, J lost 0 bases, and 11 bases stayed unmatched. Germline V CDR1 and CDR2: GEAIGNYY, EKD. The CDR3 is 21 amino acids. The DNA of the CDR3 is TGTGCCTGTGACGCCGTCCTGGGGGATACGCGCAGCTCCTGGGACACCCGACAGATGTTTTTC. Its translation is CACDAVLGDTRSSWDTRQMFF.

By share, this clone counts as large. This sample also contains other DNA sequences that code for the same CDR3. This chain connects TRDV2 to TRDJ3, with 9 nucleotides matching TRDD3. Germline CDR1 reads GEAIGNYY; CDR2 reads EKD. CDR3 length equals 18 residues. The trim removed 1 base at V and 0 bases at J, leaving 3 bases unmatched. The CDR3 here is CACDTYWGSSWDTRQMFF. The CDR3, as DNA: TGTGCCTGTGACACGTACTGGGGGAGCTCCTGGGACACCCGACAGATGTTTTTC.